These T cell receptor beta chains were read from a single sample in a study of blood T cell repertoires in COVID-19. Assay: immunoSEQ multiplex PCR; the TCRdb copy retains only in-frame clones and omits some. Here the sample spans 200,000 to 250,000 clones, 80% to 90% being singletons. Source material: peripheral blood. The receptors shown here come from a man aged 25 to 40 who had recovered from COVID-19. CDR3s include the opening cysteine and the closing phenylalanine or tryptophan. The order of the fields is D gene, V gene, J gene, clone size, CDR3 protein, CDR3 DNA. The D gene is left open where the match is weak. The size entry is marked missing in some rows and otherwise reads once, few, many or a size class.

d_call: .
v_call: TRBV5-4
j_call: TRBJ1-1
clone_size: .
cdr3_aa: CASSPAGRHTEAFF
cdr3_nt: TGTGCCAGCAGCCCGGCGGGCAGGCACACTGAAGCTTTCTTT

d_call: TRBD1
v_call: TRBV9
j_call: TRBJ2-7
clone_size: .
cdr3_aa: CASSRDRGYEQYF
cdr3_nt: TGTGCCAGCAGCCGGGACAGGGGCTACGAGCAGTACTTC

d_call: TRBD1
v_call: TRBV4-3
j_call: TRBJ1-5
clone_size: .
cdr3_aa: CASSQDPDRAGNQPQHF
cdr3_nt: TGCGCCAGCAGCCAAGATCCGGACAGGGCTGGCAATCAGCCCCAGCATTTT

d_call: TRBD1
v_call: TRBV29-1
j_call: TRBJ1-2
clone_size: .
cdr3_aa: CSVGLEGRGTYGYTF
cdr3_nt: TGCAGCGTGGGCCTAGAGGGCAGGGGGACCTATGGCTACACCTTC

d_call: TRBD1
v_call: TRBV6-2/TRBV6-3
j_call: TRBJ2-3
clone_size: .
cdr3_aa: CASSYSTGGPGDTQYF
cdr3_nt: TGTGCCAGCAGTTACTCGACAGGGGGGCCAGGGGATACGCAGTATTTT

d_call: .
v_call: TRBV12-3/TRBV12-4
j_call: TRBJ1-1
clone_size: .
cdr3_aa: CASSIHLNTEAFF
cdr3_nt: TGTGCCAGCAGTATCCATCTGAACACTGAAGCTTTCTTT

d_call: TRBD1
v_call: TRBV5-1
j_call: TRBJ1-6
clone_size: .
cdr3_aa: CASSLGRRHPGTGIYNSPLHF
cdr3_nt: TGCGCCAGCAGCTTGGGAAGGAGACACCCCGGGACAGGAATTTATAATTCACCCCTCCACTTT

d_call: TRBD1
v_call: TRBV15
j_call: TRBJ1-5
clone_size: once
cdr3_aa: CATKDRGQGQPQHF
cdr3_nt: TGTGCCACCAAGGACAGGGGACAGGGTCAGCCCCAGCATTTT

d_call: TRBD1
v_call: TRBV9
j_call: TRBJ2-1
clone_size: .
cdr3_aa: CASSTGQGPTSREQFF
cdr3_nt: TGTGCCAGCAGCACCGGACAGGGTCCGACGTCGCGCGAGCAGTTCTTC

d_call: TRBD1
v_call: TRBV27
j_call: TRBJ2-7
clone_size: .
cdr3_aa: CASSFGQGSYEQYF
cdr3_nt: TGTGCCAGCAGCTTCGGACAGGGGTCCTACGAGCAGTACTTC

d_call: .
v_call: TRBV4-1
j_call: TRBJ1-2
clone_size: once
cdr3_aa: CASSQERGNYGYTF
cdr3_nt: TGCGCCAGCAGCCAAGAAAGGGGGAACTATGGCTACACCTTC

d_call: .
v_call: TRBV5-4
j_call: TRBJ2-5
clone_size: few
cdr3_aa: CASSLTGLETQYF
cdr3_nt: TGTGCCAGCAGCTTGACAGGGTTGGAGACCCAGTACTTC

d_call: .
v_call: TRBV10-3
j_call: TRBJ2-7
clone_size: .
cdr3_aa: CGAAEGEAYEQYF
cdr3_nt: TGTGGCGCGGCGGAAGGGGAGGCGTACGAGCAGTACTTC

d_call: TRBD1
v_call: TRBV10-3
j_call: TRBJ1-1
clone_size: .
cdr3_aa: CAISEEHWTGGAFF
cdr3_nt: TGTGCCATCAGTGAGGAGCATTGGACAGGGGGAGCTTTCTTT

d_call: TRBD1
v_call: TRBV27
j_call: TRBJ1-4
clone_size: .
cdr3_aa: CASTGIGGLEKLFF
cdr3_nt: TGTGCCAGCACTGGGATAGGGGGCTTGGAAAAACTGTTTTTT

d_call: TRBD2
v_call: TRBV5-6
j_call: TRBJ2-7
clone_size: .
cdr3_aa: CASSRPGSGDREQYF
cdr3_nt: TGTGCCAGCAGCCGCCCGGGAAGCGGGGACCGCGAGCAGTACTTC

d_call: TRBD2
v_call: TRBV7-2
j_call: TRBJ2-4
clone_size: once
cdr3_aa: CASSSTSGTSGAKNIQYF
cdr3_nt: TGTGCCAGCAGCTCCACCTCCGGGACTAGCGGGGCCAAAAACATTCAGTACTTC

d_call: .
v_call: TRBV5-8
j_call: TRBJ1-1
clone_size: .
cdr3_aa: CASSWAGGSEAFF
cdr3_nt: TGTGCCAGCAGCTGGGCGGGGGGCTCTGAAGCTTTCTTT

d_call: .
v_call: TRBV20-1
j_call: TRBJ2-5
clone_size: .
cdr3_aa: CSAGGQQETQYF
cdr3_nt: TGCAGTGCTGGTGGACAGCAAGAGACCCAGTACTTC

d_call: .
v_call: TRBV6-6
j_call: TRBJ1-1
clone_size: .
cdr3_aa: CASSYSGGGTEAFF
cdr3_nt: TGTGCCAGCAGTTACTCCGGCGGTGGCACTGAAGCTTTCTTT

d_call: .
v_call: TRBV5-1
j_call: TRBJ1-1
clone_size: once
cdr3_aa: CASSRVADAGSEAFF
cdr3_nt: TGCGCCAGCAGTAGGGTGGCAGACGCGGGTTCTGAAGCTTTCTTT

d_call: .
v_call: TRBV5-1
j_call: TRBJ1-2
clone_size: .
cdr3_aa: CASSLAEGQGGYGYTF
cdr3_nt: TGCGCCAGCAGCTTGGCCGAAGGGCAGGGCGGCTATGGCTACACCTTC

d_call: TRBD1
v_call: TRBV9
j_call: TRBJ1-5
clone_size: .
cdr3_aa: CASSAGTGGQPQHF
cdr3_nt: TGTGCCAGCAGCGCCGGGACAGGCGGGCAGCCCCAGCATTTT

d_call: .
v_call: TRBV12-3/TRBV12-4
j_call: TRBJ2-1
clone_size: .
cdr3_aa: CASRLAGENEQFF
cdr3_nt: TGTGCCAGCAGGTTGGCAGGGGAGAATGAGCAGTTCTTC

d_call: .
v_call: TRBV9
j_call: TRBJ2-2
clone_size: few
cdr3_aa: CASSVGSGVLVGELFF
cdr3_nt: TGTGCCAGCAGCGTAGGTTCAGGGGTACTGGTCGGGGAGCTGTTTTTT

d_call: TRBD1
v_call: TRBV27
j_call: TRBJ1-1
clone_size: .
cdr3_aa: CASSYQGAGSEAFF
cdr3_nt: TGTGCCAGCAGTTATCAGGGGGCGGGGTCTGAAGCTTTCTTT

d_call: TRBD2
v_call: TRBV11-2
j_call: TRBJ2-3
clone_size: .
cdr3_aa: CASRISGLAVAGDTQYF
cdr3_nt: TGTGCCAGCAGGATATCGGGACTAGCGGTGGCGGGAGATACGCAGTATTTT

d_call: TRBD1
v_call: TRBV19
j_call: TRBJ2-1
clone_size: .
cdr3_aa: CASSETGTSYNEQFF
cdr3_nt: TGTGCCAGTAGTGAGACAGGGACCTCCTACAATGAGCAGTTCTTC

d_call: .
v_call: TRBV7-2
j_call: TRBJ2-7
clone_size: few
cdr3_aa: CASSRIGGYYEQYF
cdr3_nt: TGTGCCAGCAGCCGTATTGGGGGGTACTACGAGCAGTACTTC

d_call: TRBD1
v_call: TRBV5-1
j_call: TRBJ1-6
clone_size: few
cdr3_aa: CASSLEGTENNSPLHF
cdr3_nt: TGCGCCAGCAGCTTGGAAGGGACAGAGAATAATTCACCCCTCCACTTT

d_call: .
v_call: TRBV3-1/TRBV3-2
j_call: TRBJ2-7
clone_size: .
cdr3_aa: CASSQLGTGPYEQYF
cdr3_nt: TGTGCCAGCAGCCAATTGGGTACGGGTCCCTACGAGCAGTACTTC

d_call: .
v_call: TRBV5-6
j_call: TRBJ1-2
clone_size: .
cdr3_aa: CASQRPSGGYTF
cdr3_nt: TGTGCCAGTCAGAGACCTTCAGGCGGCTACACCTTC

d_call: TRBD2
v_call: TRBV5-4
j_call: TRBJ2-2
clone_size: .
cdr3_aa: CASSFGTSGANTGELFF
cdr3_nt: TGTGCCAGCAGCTTCGGGACTAGCGGCGCGAACACCGGGGAGCTGTTTTTT

d_call: TRBD1
v_call: TRBV4-1
j_call: TRBJ1-4
clone_size: .
cdr3_aa: CASSQKGRQGGNEKLFF
cdr3_nt: TGCGCCAGCAGCCAAAAAGGCCGACAGGGGGGTAATGAAAAACTGTTTTTT

d_call: .
v_call: TRBV28
j_call: TRBJ1-5
clone_size: .
cdr3_aa: CASSPAQGPAQHF
cdr3_nt: TGTGCCAGCAGTCCGGCGCAGGGGCCGGCCCAGCATTTT

d_call: TRBD1
v_call: TRBV10-1
j_call: TRBJ2-2
clone_size: .
cdr3_aa: CAPREGAVDTGELFF
cdr3_nt: TGCGCCCCCCGAGAGGGGGCCGTGGACACCGGGGAGCTGTTTTTT

d_call: .
v_call: TRBV2
j_call: TRBJ2-3
clone_size: .
cdr3_aa: CARGGTVTSLRRTDTQYF
cdr3_nt: TGTGCCCGCGGGGGCACGGTAACCTCTTTGCGACGCACAGATACGCAGTATTTT

d_call: .
v_call: TRBV9
j_call: TRBJ1-6
clone_size: few
cdr3_aa: CASSVTRGYNSPLHF
cdr3_nt: TGTGCCAGCAGCGTAACCAGGGGATATAATTCACCCCTCCACTTT

d_call: TRBD1
v_call: TRBV4-2
j_call: TRBJ1-4
clone_size: .
cdr3_aa: CASSQKSGTGGEKLFF
cdr3_nt: TGTGCCAGCAGCCAGAAGTCCGGGACAGGGGGGGAAAAACTGTTTTTT

d_call: TRBD1
v_call: TRBV9
j_call: TRBJ1-2
clone_size: .
cdr3_aa: CASSATGGAYGYTF
cdr3_nt: TGTGCCAGCAGCGCCACAGGGGGCGCATATGGCTACACCTTC

d_call: TRBD2
v_call: TRBV9
j_call: TRBJ2-5
clone_size: .
cdr3_aa: CASSVGLATLETQYF
cdr3_nt: TGTGCCAGCAGCGTAGGACTAGCCACCTTAGAGACCCAGTACTTC

d_call: .
v_call: TRBV7-2
j_call: TRBJ2-3
clone_size: .
cdr3_aa: CASSSQLAPTQYF
cdr3_nt: TGTGCCAGCAGCTCTCAACTAGCCCCTACGCAGTATTTT

d_call: .
v_call: TRBV7-2
j_call: TRBJ1-2
clone_size: .
cdr3_aa: CASSLKWEDYGYTF
cdr3_nt: TGTGCCAGCAGCCTAAAGTGGGAGGACTATGGCTACACCTTC

d_call: .
v_call: TRBV19
j_call: TRBJ1-1
clone_size: .
cdr3_aa: CASSKWQANTEAFF
cdr3_nt: TGTGCCAGTAGTAAGTGGCAGGCGAACACTGAAGCTTTCTTT

d_call: .
v_call: TRBV11-2
j_call: TRBJ2-3
clone_size: .
cdr3_aa: CASSLQGLVTDTQYF
cdr3_nt: TGTGCCAGCAGCTTACAGGGGTTGGTGACAGATACGCAGTATTTT

d_call: .
v_call: TRBV9
j_call: TRBJ1-4
clone_size: .
cdr3_aa: CASSVDLVAGTNEKLFF
cdr3_nt: TGTGCCAGCAGCGTAGATCTGGTCGCCGGAACTAATGAAAAACTGTTTTTT

d_call: TRBD1
v_call: TRBV7-6
j_call: TRBJ1-2
clone_size: .
cdr3_aa: CASSQGGQPAPNYGYTF
cdr3_nt: TGTGCCAGCAGCCAGGGGGGACAGCCCGCTCCTAACTATGGCTACACCTTC

d_call: .
v_call: TRBV7-9
j_call: TRBJ2-2
clone_size: .
cdr3_aa: CASSWRAGTGELFF
cdr3_nt: TGTGCCAGCAGCTGGCGGGCTGGCACCGGGGAGCTGTTTTTT

d_call: .
v_call: TRBV5-1
j_call: TRBJ2-3
clone_size: .
cdr3_aa: CASSFGESTDTQYF
cdr3_nt: TGCGCCAGCAGCTTTGGGGAGAGCACAGATACGCAGTATTTT

d_call: TRBD1
v_call: TRBV3-1/TRBV3-2
j_call: TRBJ2-3
clone_size: .
cdr3_aa: CASSLWDSTSTDTQYF
cdr3_nt: TGTGCCAGCAGCCTATGGGACAGCACTAGCACAGATACGCAGTATTTT

d_call: .
v_call: TRBV9
j_call: TRBJ2-2
clone_size: once
cdr3_aa: CASSVVAGHGELFF
cdr3_nt: TGTGCCAGCAGCGTAGTAGCAGGGCACGGGGAGCTGTTTTTT

d_call: TRBD1
v_call: TRBV6-5
j_call: TRBJ2-2
clone_size: .
cdr3_aa: CASRTGNTGELFF
cdr3_nt: TGTGCCAGCCGGACAGGGAACACCGGGGAGCTGTTTTTT

d_call: .
v_call: TRBV3-1/TRBV3-2
j_call: TRBJ1-6
clone_size: .
cdr3_aa: CASSLIGGIGYNSPLHF
cdr3_nt: TGTGCCAGCAGCCTAATAGGGGGAATCGGATATAATTCACCCCTCCACTTT

d_call: .
v_call: TRBV7-8
j_call: TRBJ2-7
clone_size: .
cdr3_aa: CASSVRLAVPYEQYF
cdr3_nt: TGTGCCAGCAGCGTCAGGCTGGCCGTGCCCTACGAGCAGTACTTC

d_call: .
v_call: TRBV18
j_call: TRBJ1-3
clone_size: .
cdr3_aa: CASSLGGDGNTIYF
cdr3_nt: TGTGCCAGCTCTTTAGGAGGGGACGGAAACACCATATATTTT